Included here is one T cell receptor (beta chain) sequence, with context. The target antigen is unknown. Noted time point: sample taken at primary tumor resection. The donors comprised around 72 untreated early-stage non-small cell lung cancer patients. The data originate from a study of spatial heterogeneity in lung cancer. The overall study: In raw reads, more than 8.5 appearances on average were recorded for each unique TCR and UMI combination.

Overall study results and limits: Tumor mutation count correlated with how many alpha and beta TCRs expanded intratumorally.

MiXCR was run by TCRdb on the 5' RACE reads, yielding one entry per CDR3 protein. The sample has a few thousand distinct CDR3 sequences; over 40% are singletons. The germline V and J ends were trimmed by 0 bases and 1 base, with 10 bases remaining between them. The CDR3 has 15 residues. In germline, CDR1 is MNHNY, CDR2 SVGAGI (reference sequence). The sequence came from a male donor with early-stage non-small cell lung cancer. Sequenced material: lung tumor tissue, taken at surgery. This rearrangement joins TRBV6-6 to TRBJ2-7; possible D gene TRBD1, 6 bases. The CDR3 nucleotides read TGTGCCAGCAGTTACTCTTCGGACAGTTCCTACGAGCAGTACTTC. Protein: CASSYSSDSSYEQYF.